Reported below is one T cell receptor beta chain. Its target is unknown. The sample belongs to a study of PD-1 blockade in classical Hodgkin lymphoma. General study findings and limits: Newly diagnosed and completely responding patients shared comparable baseline diversity. CD8+ TCR diversity did not rise significantly by C4D1, unlike CD4+. Later analyses included only patients treated at least 1 year post-ASCT. Relapsed/refractory patients reportedly had lower baseline diversity than newly diagnosed patients.

Autologous stem cell transplantation was followed by relapse in every patient, and brentuximab vedotin exposure varied. TCRdb's table, derived via immunoSEQ multiplex PCR, lists solely in-frame clones and lacks some. The table records about 40,000 clones, about 89% of them present only once. The sample in question was peripheral blood mononuclear cells (PBMCs), obtained at baseline. The TCR sequence derives from a human donor with classical Hodgkin lymphoma.

CDR3 sequence (DNA): TGTGCCAGCAGCCCAGGCTCCTACGGGGACACCGGGGAGCTGTTTTTT. This translates into CASSPGSYGDTGELFF. V is TRBV11-3 and J is TRBJ2-2; maybe TRBD2 (5 bases). CDR3 length: 16 amino acids. Trimming took off 5 bases at V and 3 bases at J, with 16 bases between the two ends. Germline loops: CDR1 SGHNT, CDR2 YENEEA. Full variable domain (rest looked up from reference TRBV11-3 and TRBJ2-2): EAGVVQSPRYKIIEKKQPVAFWCNPISGHNTLYWYLQNLGQGPELLIRYENEEAVDDSQLPKDRFSAERLKGVDSTLKIQPAELGDSAVYLCASSPGSYGDTGELFFGEGSRLTVL.